These 28 T cell receptor beta chains share one sample of origin, sequenced in a study of read filtering for tumor transcriptome and immune sequencing. Molecular barcoded adaptors covering alpha/delta and beta/gamma chains were used on 400 ng RNA. MiXCR, applied by TCRdb to the reads, yields one record per CDR3 protein. The table shows approximately 14,000 distinct CDR3 sequences, with roughly 20% occurring only once. The sample consisted of a population of CD138-negative cells sorted from bone marrow. The receptors come from a donor at least 40 years old with multiple myeloma.

This clonotype showed up many times. The chain is built from TRBV11-2 and TRBJ2-3; D not resolved. The CDR3 totals 16 residues. Germline V gives CDR1 SGHAT, CDR2 FQNNGV. V was cut by 2 bases and J by 2 bases, with 14 bases left in between. The CDR3: CASSLQDLWTTDTQYF. CDR3 in DNA: TGTGCCAGCAGCTTACAGGACCTCTGGACCACAGATACGCAGTATTTT.

This clonotype showed up many times. The chain couples TRBV5-1 to TRBJ2-3, with D uncertain. There are 12 residues in the CDR3. Germline CDR1 SGHRS, CDR2 YFSETQ. The V end was cut by 4 bases, the J end by 0 bases, with 3 bases between. CDR3 in DNA: TGCGCCAGCAGCGACAGCACAGATACGCAGTATTTT. This sequence encodes CASSDSTDTQYF.

The table lists this clonotype with many counts. The CDR3 here is CSVERQWGTEAFF. The CDR3 DNA is TGCAGCGTTGAACGCCAGTGGGGCACTGAAGCTTTCTTT. The rearrangement links TRBV29-1 to TRBJ1-1, with D hard to call. The CDR3 runs to 13 residues. V dropped 2 bases and J dropped 4 bases, with 11 bases sitting between them. Germline CDR1 is SQVTM and CDR2 is ANQGSEA.

This clonotype was picked up a small number of times. V usage is TRBV6-1 and J usage is TRBJ2-7; 10 bases line up with TRBD2. The V segment lost 5 bases and the J segment 4 bases; nucleotides outside the gene matches: 11. The CDR3 consists of 16 residues. Germline-derived CDR1 and CDR2 are MNHNS and SASEGT. The CDR3 DNA follows: TGTGCCAGCAGTACTGATGTGGGGACTAGCGAGTACGAGCAGTACTTC. Protein: CASSTDVGTSEYEQYF.

Turning to this clonotype: A read error may be the cause here, since a much bigger clone is one base away. The V and J genes are TRBV5-5 and TRBJ2-1; D remains unclear. The CDR3 totals 16 residues. With 1 base removed from V and 0 bases from J, the gap between germline ends came to 11 bases. Germline V gene sequence: CDR1 SGHKS, CDR2 YYEKEE (reference sequence). CDR3 nucleotide sequence: TGTGCCAGCAGCTTGTTTTGGAGCAGCTCCTACAATGAGCAGTTCTTC. Its translation is CASSLFWSSSYNEQFF.

This clonotype was seen only a few times. This chain links TRBV4-1 with TRBJ2-3; D not certain. The germline V gene has CDR1 MGHRA and CDR2 YSYEKL. The CDR3 runs 13 residues. Between the trimmed V and J ends, which lost 4 bases and 5 bases, there was a span of 10 bases. The CDR3 region has the DNA TGCGCCAGCAGCCTGATCAGAGGAGATACGCAGTATTTT. As protein: CASSLIRGDTQYF.

V gene TRBV18 combines with J gene TRBJ1-2; 7 nucleotides align to TRBD1. The CDR3 is 14 amino acids. Germline loops: CDR1 KGHSH, CDR2 LQKENI. V was clipped by 6 bases and J by 4 bases; unmatched bases: 8. DNA of the CDR3: TGTGCCAGCTCCGGGGACAGCCACTTCTATGGCTACACCTTC. This translates into CASSGDSHFYGYTF. Complete variable domain (other parts from reference TRBV18 and TRBJ1-2): NAGVMQNPRHLVRRRGQEARLRCSPMKGHSHVYWYRQLPEEGLKFMVYLQKENIIDESGMPKERFSAEFPKEGPSILRIQQVVRGDSAAYFCASSGDSHFYGYTFGSGTRLTVV.

The rearrangement joins TRBV19 to TRBJ2-1; D not resolved. Germline loops: CDR1 LNHDA, CDR2 SQIVND (reference sequence). The CDR3 is 15 amino acids. Trimming removed 3 bases from V and 9 bases from J, with 18 bases in between. The chain's CDR3 is CASSMDRSLDIEQFF. The CDR3 bases are TGTGCCAGTAGTATGGACCGGAGTCTCGACATTGAGCAGTTCTTC.

Regarding this clonotype: This clone may be a read error of a much larger clone one base away. The chain has TRBV7-2 and TRBJ2-7; a possible D gene is TRBD2 (5 bases). Germline CDR1 and CDR2: SGHTA and FQGNSA. The CDR3 runs to 14 residues. The CDR3 region has the DNA TGTGCCAGCGGCTTAGCGCCCAGGCCGGACGAGCAGTACTTC. This translates into CASGLAPRPDEQYF.

This clonotype was seen repeatedly, ten times or more. This chain joins TRBV14 and TRBJ2-7; D might be TRBD2 (5 bases). The length of the CDR3 is 15 residues. Germline-derived CDR1 and CDR2 are SGHDN and FVKESK. Trimming cost V 5 bases and J 1 base, with 15 bases left between them. CDR3 protein: CASSARRTGSYEQYF. The DNA for the CDR3 is TGTGCCAGCAGCGCACGACGGACTGGATCCTACGAGCAGTACTTC.

This clonotype was seen a few times. The chain joins TRBV7-6 to TRBJ1-6, with D unclear. V lost 0 bases to trimming and J lost 4 bases, with 7 bases between them. This CDR3 is 15 amino acids long. Per the germline V gene, CDR1 is SGHVS and CDR2 is FNYEAQ. The CDR3 DNA is TGTGCCAGCAGCTTAGCACTCGAATATAATTCACCCCTCCACTTT. Protein product: CASSLALEYNSPLHF.

This clonotype came up a few times. The chain has TRBV12-3 or TRBV12-4 and TRBJ1-2; a possible D gene is TRBD1 (5 bases). Trimming took 8 bases from V and 8 from J, leaving 21 bases between them. The CDR3 loop spans 14 amino acids. The CDR3, as DNA: TGTGCCAGCCGTGGACAAGACATGGGGATAGGCTACACCTTC. Its translation: CASRGQDMGIGYTF.

This clonotype was seen repeatedly, ten times or more. V usage is TRBV25-1 and J usage is TRBJ1-1; D not certain. The CDR3 loop spans 12 amino acids. Trimming stripped 3 bases from V and 2 bases from J, with 4 bases between. Germline V gene lookup returns CDR1 MGHDK and CDR2 SYGVNS. CDR3 in amino acids: CASSEDNTEAFF. CDR3 nucleotide sequence: TGTGCCAGCAGTGAGGATAACACTGAAGCTTTCTTT.

This clonotype has a count of ten or more. This rearrangement joins TRBV11-3 to TRBJ2-3; 15 positions match TRBD2. This CDR3 contains 17 residues. J gave up 2 bases and V 5 bases, and 5 bases lay outside the gene matches. Germline assignment: CDR1 SGHNT and CDR2 YENEEA. The CDR3, as DNA: TGTGCCAGCAGCATGGGGACTAGCGGGGGGCCCACAGATACGCAGTATTTT. It yields the protein CASSMGTSGGPTDTQYF.

The J gene is TRBJ2-3, the V gene TRBV20-1, with TRBD2 matching 10 bases. V trimming: 0 bases; J trimming: 6 bases; junction bases outside the gene matches: 12. CDR1 and CDR2 (germline): DFQATT, SNEGSKA (reference sequence). This CDR3 has 17 residues. The CDR3 loop is CSARDHSLAGFDDTQYF. CDR3 sequence (DNA): TGCAGTGCTAGAGATCATTCACTAGCGGGGTTTGATGATACGCAGTATTTT.

The chain couples TRBV5-4 to TRBJ2-5, with no clear D. The germline V gene has CDR1 SGHNT and CDR2 YYREEE (reference sequence). The V end lost 4 bases, the J end lost 3 bases, and 10 bases lay between the germline ends. The CDR3 contains 13 residues. The chain's CDR3 is CASSTDGKETQYF. As DNA, the CDR3 is TGTGCCAGCAGCACCGACGGAAAAGAGACCCAGTACTTC.

This clonotype was seen repeatedly, ten times or more. J is TRBJ2-1 and V is TRBV7-3; TRBD2 aligns across 8 bases. CDR3 size: 16 residues. The germline gives CDR1 SGHTA, CDR2 FQGTGA. V lost 10 bases, J lost 6 bases, and 17 bases stayed unmatched. CDR3 amino acids: CATFLCGTRFTNEQFF. CDR3 in DNA: TGTGCCACCTTCTTATGCGGGACTAGATTTACCAATGAGCAGTTCTTC.

There are many counts of this clonotype. The V and J genes are TRBV5-1 and TRBJ2-1, with a weak D call TRBD2 (6 bases). The germline CDR1 and CDR2 sequences are SGHRS and YFSETQ. The CDR3 spans 16 residues. V was trimmed by 0 bases and J by 6 bases, leaving 16 bases between them. Here the CDR3 reads CASSLELPGASNEQFF. For the CDR3, the DNA is TGCGCCAGCAGCTTGGAGTTGCCGGGAGCCAGCAATGAGCAGTTCTTC.

The chain couples TRBV6-5 to TRBJ2-7; maybe TRBD1 (5 bases). Trimming stripped 5 bases from V and 2 bases from J, with 13 bases between. Germline lookup yields CDR1 MNHEY and CDR2 SVGAGI. The CDR3 runs to 14 residues. CDR3 sequence: CASSPYIGAYEQYF. DNA of the CDR3: TGTGCCAGCAGTCCATATATAGGGGCCTACGAGCAGTACTTC.

This clonotype was counted at least ten times. The V call is TRBV19, the J call TRBJ2-7, with 8 bases aligning to TRBD1. Germline CDR1 is LNHDA and CDR2 is SQIVND (reference sequence). This CDR3 comprises 13 residues. The V gene end was trimmed by 5 bases and the J gene end by 4 bases; junction bases not matched to a gene: 4. CDR3 in DNA: TGTGCCAGTAGTTTTTACAGGGGGTACGAGCAGTACTTC. The encoded protein is CASSFYRGYEQYF.

This clonotype was detected many times. The chain couples TRBV12-3 or TRBV12-4 to TRBJ2-2, with 8 nucleotides matching TRBD1. The CDR3 extends over 15 amino acids. With V trimmed by 10 bases and J by 4 bases, 11 bases remained unmatched. The CDR3 nucleotides read TGTGCCATAACTTTCGGCACAGGGGGCACCGGGGAGCTGTTTTTT. It codes for CAITFGTGGTGELFF.

This clonotype was picked up many times. This chain joins TRBV5-1 and TRBJ2-3, with TRBD2 matching 11 bases. Unmatched junction bases numbered 2, after V lost 5 bases and J lost 3 bases. Germline values: CDR1 SGHRS, CDR2 YFSETQ. The CDR3 extends over 14 amino acids. This CDR3 reads CASSRLAGTDTQYF. In DNA, the CDR3 is TGCGCCAGCAGTCGACTAGCGGGAACAGATACGCAGTATTTT. Using reference TRBV5-1 and TRBJ2-3 for the parts outside the CDR3, the full variable domain is KAGVTQTPRYLIKTRGQQVTLSCSPISGHRSVSWYQQTPGQGLQFLFEYFSETQRNKGNFPGRFSGRQFSNSRSEMNVSTLELGDSALYLCASSRLAGTDTQYFGPGTRLTVL.

The rearrangement joins TRBV29-1 to TRBJ1-5; D is unclear. In germline, CDR1 is SQVTM, CDR2 ANQGSEA. CDR3 length: 12 residues. The V gene lost 4 bases and the J gene lost 4 bases, with 8 bases spanning the gap. The CDR3 region has the DNA TGCAGCGTTGGGGCGGAGAATCAGCCCCAGCATTTT. Protein sequence: CSVGAENQPQHF.

The chain uses TRBV29-1 and TRBJ2-3; 11 bases match TRBD2. V shed 2 bases and J 2 bases; nucleotides not matched to a gene: 3. The length of the CDR3 is 15 residues. Germline V lookup: CDR1 SQVTM, CDR2 ANQGSEA. CDR3 nucleotides: TGCAGCGTTGAACCTAGCGGGGGGCCCACAGATACGCAGTATTTT. It codes for CSVEPSGGPTDTQYF.

This clonotype has at least ten counts. The CDR3 DNA is TGTGCCAGCAGTCAAGGGCCCCAAACCTACAATGAGCAGTTCTTC. Its translation: CASSQGPQTYNEQFF. The V call is TRBV12-3 or TRBV12-4, the J call TRBJ2-1, with D uncertain. This CDR3 has 15 amino acids. Trimming stripped 5 bases from V and 2 bases from J, with 13 bases between.

On this clonotype itself: A much more abundant neighbour one base away suggests this may be a read error. This chain uses TRBV12-3 or TRBV12-4 with TRBJ1-1, with a tentative D call TRBD1 (5 bases). The germline V and J ends were trimmed by 2 bases and 5 bases, with 12 bases remaining between them. CDR3 length: 14 amino acids. The CDR3: CASSLTGLETEAFF. CDR3 sequence (DNA): TGTGCCAGCAGTTTAACAGGCCTAGAAACTGAAGCTTTCTTT.

As concerns this clonotype: One end of the junction does not line up with germline, which may come from a read error. This rearrangement joins TRBV4-3 to TRBJ2-1; TRBD2 agrees at 8 bases. CDR1 and CDR2 (germline): LGHNA, YSLEER. The CDR3 sequence is 15 residues long. CDR3 in amino acids: CVSSQVGTSENEQLF. The DNA of the CDR3 is TGCGTCAGCAGCCAAGTCGGGACTAGTGAGAATGAGCAGCTCTTC.

This clonotype was recorded at least ten times. The rearrangement joins TRBV2 to TRBJ2-1; the D is unclear. With 4 bases removed from V and 0 bases from J, the gap between germline ends came to 19 bases. The CDR3 consists of 18 residues. The germline gives CDR1 SNHLY, CDR2 FYNNEI. The CDR3 region is CASSVPVGSSSSYNEQFF. The CDR3 nucleotides read TGTGCCAGCAGTGTACCCGTGGGGTCCTCGAGCTCCTACAATGAGCAGTTCTTC. Full variable domain (remainder filled in from reference TRBV2 and TRBJ2-1): EPEVTQTPSHQVTQMGQEVILRCVPISNHLYFYWYRQILGQKVEFLVSFYNNEISEKSEIFDDQFSVERPDGSNFTLKIRSTKLEDSAMYFCASSVPVGSSSSYNEQFFGPGTRLTVL.